This T cell receptor beta chain was sequenced for a study of cytomegalovirus exposure and HLA in healthy donors. Study findings and constraints: A further, later analysis showed that HLA-associated TCR beta chains (compared with equally common others) were more clonally expanded.

Trimming at V came to 5 bases and at J to 5 bases, leaving 4 bases not matched to a gene. The germline CDR1 and CDR2 sequences are MNHEY and SVGAGI. The length of the CDR3 is 14 residues. Details on this clone: Its antigen is currently unknown.

PCR amplification relied on 60 Vbeta primers (plus 13 Jbeta primers). TCRdb's table, derived via immunoSEQ multiplex PCR, lists solely in-frame clones and lacks some. There are 150,000 to 200,000 clones in the sample, with less than 6.5% held by the top ten. The rearrangement links TRBV6-5 to TRBJ2-7, with 12 bases aligning to TRBD2. The TCR sequence derives from a man aged 25-40 years in good health and CMV-seronegative. The sequencing sample was made of PBMCs. In DNA, the CDR3 is TGTGCCAGCAGTGCTAGCGGGGGGGCAGACGAGCAGTACTTC. It yields the protein CASSASGGADEQYF.